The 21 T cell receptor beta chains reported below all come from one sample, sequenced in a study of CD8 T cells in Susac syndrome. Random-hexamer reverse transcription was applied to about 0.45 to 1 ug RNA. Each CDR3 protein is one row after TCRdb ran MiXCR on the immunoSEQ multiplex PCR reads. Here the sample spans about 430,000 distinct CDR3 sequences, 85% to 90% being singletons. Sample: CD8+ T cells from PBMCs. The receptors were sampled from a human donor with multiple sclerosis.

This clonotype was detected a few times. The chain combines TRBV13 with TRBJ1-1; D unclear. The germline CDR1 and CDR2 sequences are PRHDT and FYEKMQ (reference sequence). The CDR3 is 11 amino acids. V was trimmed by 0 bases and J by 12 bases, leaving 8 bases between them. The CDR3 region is CASSLGVDSFF. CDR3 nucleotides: TGTGCCAGCAGCTTAGGGGTCGACTCTTTCTTT.

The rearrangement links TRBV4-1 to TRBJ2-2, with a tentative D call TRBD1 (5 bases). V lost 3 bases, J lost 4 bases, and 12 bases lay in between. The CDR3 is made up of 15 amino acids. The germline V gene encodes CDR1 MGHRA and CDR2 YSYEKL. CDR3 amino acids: CASSHTTDPTGELFF. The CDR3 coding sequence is TGCGCCAGCAGCCACACGACAGACCCCACCGGGGAGCTGTTTTTT.

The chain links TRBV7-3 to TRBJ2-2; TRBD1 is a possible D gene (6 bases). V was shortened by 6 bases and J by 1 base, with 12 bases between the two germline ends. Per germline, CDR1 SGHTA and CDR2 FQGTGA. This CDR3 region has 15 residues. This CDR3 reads CASRSGTQNTGELFF. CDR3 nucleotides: TGTGCCAGCAGGTCCGGGACACAGAACACCGGGGAGCTGTTTTTT.

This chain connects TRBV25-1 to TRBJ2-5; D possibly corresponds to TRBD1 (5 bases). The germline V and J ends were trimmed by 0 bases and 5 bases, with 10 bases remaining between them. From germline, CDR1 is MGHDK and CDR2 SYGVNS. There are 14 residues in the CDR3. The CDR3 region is CASSEYRVGETQYF. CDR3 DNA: TGTGCCAGCAGTGAATACAGGGTAGGGGAGACCCAGTACTTC.

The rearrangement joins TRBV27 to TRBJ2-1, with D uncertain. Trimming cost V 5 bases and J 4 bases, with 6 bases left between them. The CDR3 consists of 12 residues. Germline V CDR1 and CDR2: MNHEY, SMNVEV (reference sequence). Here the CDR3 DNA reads TGTGCCAGCAGTACCGGATACAATGAGCAGTTCTTC. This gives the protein CASSTGYNEQFF.

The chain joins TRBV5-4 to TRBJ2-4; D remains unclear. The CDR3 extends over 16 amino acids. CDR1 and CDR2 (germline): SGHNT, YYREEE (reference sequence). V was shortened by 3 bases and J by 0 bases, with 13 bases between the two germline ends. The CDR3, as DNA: TGTGCCAGCAGCTCCCTCGGAAGCCTAGCCAAAAACATTCAGTACTTC. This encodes CASSSLGSLAKNIQYF.

The CDR3 protein is CASGDSPYGYTF. Here the CDR3 DNA reads TGTGCCAGCGGGGACAGCCCATATGGCTACACCTTC. This sequence joins TRBV5-4 and TRBJ1-2; 7 bases fit TRBD1. Per germline, CDR1 SGHNT and CDR2 YYREEE (reference sequence). The J segment lost 5 bases and the V segment lost 7 bases, leaving 5 bases of the junction unmatched. The CDR3 spans 12 residues.

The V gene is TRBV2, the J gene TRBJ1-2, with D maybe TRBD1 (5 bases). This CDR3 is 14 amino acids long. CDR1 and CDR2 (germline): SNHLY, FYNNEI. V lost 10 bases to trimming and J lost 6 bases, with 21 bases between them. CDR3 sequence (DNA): TGTGCCATCAGGAGCCGGGACCCCGTCCATGGCTACACCTTC. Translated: CAIRSRDPVHGYTF.

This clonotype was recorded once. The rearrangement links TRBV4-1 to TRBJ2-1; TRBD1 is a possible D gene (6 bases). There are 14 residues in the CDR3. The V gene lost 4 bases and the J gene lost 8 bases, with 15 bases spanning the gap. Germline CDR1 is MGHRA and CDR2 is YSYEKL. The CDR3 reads CASSPERTDYEQFF. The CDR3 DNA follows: TGCGCCAGCAGCCCGGAAAGGACAGACTATGAGCAGTTCTTC.

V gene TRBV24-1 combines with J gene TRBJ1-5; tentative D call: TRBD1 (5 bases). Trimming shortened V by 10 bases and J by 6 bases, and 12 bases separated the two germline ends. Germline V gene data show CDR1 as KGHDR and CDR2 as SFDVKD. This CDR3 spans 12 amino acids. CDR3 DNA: TGTGCCACTCAGGGCCTGGGTCAGCCCCAGCATTTT. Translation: CATQGLGQPQHF.

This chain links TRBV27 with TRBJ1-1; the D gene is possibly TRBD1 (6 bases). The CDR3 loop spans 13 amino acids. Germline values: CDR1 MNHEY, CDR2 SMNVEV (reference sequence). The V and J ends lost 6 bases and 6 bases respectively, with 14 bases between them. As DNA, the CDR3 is TGTGCCAGCAGCTTAAGGGGGGGGCCTGAAGCTTTCTTT. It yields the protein CASSLRGGPEAFF.

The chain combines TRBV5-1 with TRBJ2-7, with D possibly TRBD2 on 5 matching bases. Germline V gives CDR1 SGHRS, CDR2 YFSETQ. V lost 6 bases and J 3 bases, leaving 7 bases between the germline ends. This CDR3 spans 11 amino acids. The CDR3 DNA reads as TGCGCCAGCAACAGCGGCTACGAGCAGTACTTC. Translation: CASNSGYEQYF.

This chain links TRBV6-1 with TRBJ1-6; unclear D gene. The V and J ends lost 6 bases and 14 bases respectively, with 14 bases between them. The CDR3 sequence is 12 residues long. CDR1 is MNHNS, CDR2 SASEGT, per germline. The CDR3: CASSQGVSSLHF. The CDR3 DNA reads TGTGCCAGCAGCCAAGGAGTTAGTTCCCTCCACTTT.

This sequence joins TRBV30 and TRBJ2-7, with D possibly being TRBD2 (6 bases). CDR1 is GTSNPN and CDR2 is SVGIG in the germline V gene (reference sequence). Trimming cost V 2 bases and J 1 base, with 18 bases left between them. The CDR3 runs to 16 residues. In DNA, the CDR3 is TGTGCCTGGAGTCCCCGTCGGAGGGAGGATTCCTACGAGCAGTACTTC. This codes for CAWSPRRREDSYEQYF.

CDR3: CASSRLAGDTYEQYF. The CDR3 coding sequence is TGTGCCAGCAGTCGGCTAGCGGGGGATACCTACGAGCAGTACTTC. V gene TRBV6-1 combines with J gene TRBJ2-7; 10 bases match TRBD2. Germline CDR1 and CDR2: MNHNS and SASEGT. This CDR3 region has 15 residues. Trimming took 5 bases from V and 2 from J; bases not matched to a gene: 6.

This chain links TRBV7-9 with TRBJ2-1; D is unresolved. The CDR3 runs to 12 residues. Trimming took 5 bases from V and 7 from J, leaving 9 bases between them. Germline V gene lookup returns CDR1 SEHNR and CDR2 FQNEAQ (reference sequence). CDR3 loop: CASSINRNEQFF. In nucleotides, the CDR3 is TGTGCCAGCAGCATTAACCGTAATGAGCAGTTCTTC.

The CDR3 nucleotides are TGTGCCAGCAGTCTCCGAGACAGGGAGGTTCCCACAGATACGCAGTATTTT. Residues: CASSLRDREVPTDTQYF. The chain joins TRBV2 to TRBJ2-3; tentatively, D is TRBD1 (7 bases). There are 17 residues in the CDR3. CDR1 and CDR2 from the germline V gene are SNHLY and FYNNEI. Trimming took off 5 bases at V and 2 bases at J, with 20 bases between the two ends.

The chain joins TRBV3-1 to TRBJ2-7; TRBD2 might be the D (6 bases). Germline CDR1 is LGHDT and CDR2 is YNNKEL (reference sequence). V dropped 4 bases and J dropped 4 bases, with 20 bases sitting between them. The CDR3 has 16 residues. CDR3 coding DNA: TGTGCCAGCAGCCCCCGGGACTCGAAGGGGCTGTACGAGCAGTACTTC. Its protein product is CASSPRDSKGLYEQYF.

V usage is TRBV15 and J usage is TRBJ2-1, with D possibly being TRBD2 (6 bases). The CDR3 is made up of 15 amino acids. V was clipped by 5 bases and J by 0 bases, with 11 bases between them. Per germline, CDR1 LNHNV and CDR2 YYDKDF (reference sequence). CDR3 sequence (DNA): TGTGCCACCAGCCGTTCTAGCGACTCCTACAATGAGCAGTTCTTC. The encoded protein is CATSRSSDSYNEQFF.

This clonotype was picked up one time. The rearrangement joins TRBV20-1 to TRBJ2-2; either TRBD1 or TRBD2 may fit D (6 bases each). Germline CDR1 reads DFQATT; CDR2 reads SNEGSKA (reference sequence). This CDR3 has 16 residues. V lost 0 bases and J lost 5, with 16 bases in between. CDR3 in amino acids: CSARDVSGAGTGELFF. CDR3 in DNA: TGCAGTGCTAGAGATGTTTCGGGGGCGGGTACCGGGGAGCTGTTTTTT.

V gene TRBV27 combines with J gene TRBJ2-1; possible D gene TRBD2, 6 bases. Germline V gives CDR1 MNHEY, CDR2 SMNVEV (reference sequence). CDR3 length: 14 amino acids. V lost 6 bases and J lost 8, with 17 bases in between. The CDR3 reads CASSGPLGGDEQFF. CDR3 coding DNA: TGTGCCAGCAGCGGACCGTTAGGAGGGGATGAGCAGTTCTTC.